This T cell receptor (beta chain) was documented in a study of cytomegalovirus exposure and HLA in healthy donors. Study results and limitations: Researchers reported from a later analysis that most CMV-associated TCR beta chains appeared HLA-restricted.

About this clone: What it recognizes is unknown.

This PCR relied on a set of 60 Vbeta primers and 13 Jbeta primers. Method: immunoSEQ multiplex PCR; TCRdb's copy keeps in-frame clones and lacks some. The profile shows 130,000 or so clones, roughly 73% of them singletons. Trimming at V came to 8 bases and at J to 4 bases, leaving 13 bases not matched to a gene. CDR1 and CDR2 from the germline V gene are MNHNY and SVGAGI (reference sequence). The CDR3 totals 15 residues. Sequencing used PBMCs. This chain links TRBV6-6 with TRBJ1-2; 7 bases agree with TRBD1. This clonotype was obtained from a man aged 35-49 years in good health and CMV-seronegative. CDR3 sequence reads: CASFQGVEPFYGYTF. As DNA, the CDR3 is TGTGCCAGCTTCCAGGGGGTAGAGCCCTTCTATGGCTACACCTTC.